The 20 T cell receptor beta chains reported below all come from one sample, sequenced in a study of blood T cell repertoires in COVID-19 (dated by TCRdb to the early 2020s). The library relied on the immunoSEQ multiplex PCR assay. TCRdb carries this immuneACCESS record with in-frame sequences only. Its versions omit some clonotypes, under half of them owing to an unresolved V gene in the studies checked, with the rest unexplained. The sample contains about 180,000 clones, roughly nine tenths of them found a single time. About 2.1% of the sample rests with the top ten. The sample taken for sequencing was PBMCs or T cells enriched from blood (not recorded which). The origin of the receptors is a woman aged 35 to 49 with acute COVID-19.

V gene TRBV10-2 combines with J gene TRBJ2-7, with 7 nucleotides matching TRBD2. Germline assignment: CDR1 WSHSY and CDR2 SAAADI. The CDR3 is 13 amino acids. J lost 5 bases, V lost 5 bases, and 6 bases had no gene match. CDR3 bases: TGCGCCAGCAGTTTGAAACTAGCGAACGAGCAGTACTTC. Protein sequence: CASSLKLANEQYF.

The chain carries TRBV7-9 and TRBJ2-1; 8 bases are shared with TRBD2. The germline V gene has CDR1 SEHNR and CDR2 FQNEAQ (reference sequence). Trimming cost V 3 bases and J 1 base; bases outside gene matches: 5. There are 16 residues in the CDR3. In nucleotides, the CDR3 is TGTGCCAGCAGCTTTGCGGGAGGAGGGTCCTACAATGAGCAGTTCTTC. Encoded protein: CASSFAGGGSYNEQFF.

V usage is TRBV14 and J usage is TRBJ2-7; 8 bases map to TRBD2. V was pared by 3 bases and J by 4 bases, with 8 bases of the junction left unmatched. CDR1 is SGHDN and CDR2 is FVKESK in the germline V gene. The CDR3 loop spans 15 amino acids. Here the CDR3 reads CASSHRGGQGYEQYF. CDR3 DNA: TGTGCCAGCAGCCACCGGGGGGGGCAAGGTTACGAGCAGTACTTC.

The chain combines TRBV27 with TRBJ2-5; tentatively, D is TRBD2 (6 bases). The CDR3 consists of 15 residues. Germline V lookup: CDR1 MNHEY, CDR2 SMNVEV (reference sequence). Trimming took 4 bases from V and 1 from J, leaving 13 bases between them. CDR3 in DNA: TGTGCCAGCAGTTGGTGGGGAGGTATCCAAGAGACCCAGTACTTC. Amino acids: CASSWWGGIQETQYF.

The rearrangement uses TRBV2 and TRBJ2-3; D is ambiguous. The V and J ends lost 8 bases and 2 bases respectively, with 11 bases between them. The germline CDR1 and CDR2 sequences are SNHLY and FYNNEI. The CDR3 loop spans 13 amino acids. The CDR3 loop reads CASGPQFTDTQYF. CDR3 sequence (DNA): TGTGCCAGCGGGCCCCAGTTCACAGATACGCAGTATTTT.

The chain carries TRBV12-3 or TRBV12-4 and TRBJ2-1; D is possibly TRBD1 (7 bases). The ends were cut back, 6 bases at V and 6 bases at J, with 12 bases in the middle. The CDR3 consists of 13 residues. This CDR3 reads CASSPGGGNEQFF. CDR3 sequence (DNA): TGTGCCAGCAGCCCAGGGGGAGGCAATGAGCAGTTCTTC.

The chain recombines TRBV7-9 with TRBJ2-3; D is ambiguous. This CDR3 is built from 12 residues. V lost 4 bases and J 6 bases, leaving 8 bases between the germline ends. Germline lookup yields CDR1 SEHNR and CDR2 FQNEAQ (reference sequence). CDR3 amino acids: CASSWSRDTQYF. DNA of the CDR3: TGTGCCAGCAGCTGGAGCCGGGATACGCAGTATTTT.

The V gene is TRBV12-5, the J gene TRBJ1-2; no firm D call. The CDR3 is 11 residues long. The V gene lost 0 bases and the J gene lost 12 bases, with 8 bases spanning the gap. CDR1 LGHNT and CDR2 FRNRAP come from the germline V gene. For the CDR3, the DNA is TGTGCTAGTGGTTTGGTACGCGGAAACACCTTC. This translates into CASGLVRGNTF.

The chain recombines TRBV4-1 with TRBJ2-2; 10 bases are a match to TRBD1. This CDR3 region has 18 residues. The ends lost 3 bases at V and 4 bases at J; junction bases unmatched: 11. The germline CDR1 and CDR2 sequences are MGHRA and YSYEKL. CDR3 DNA: TGCGCCAGCAGCCATCCCATTGGAAGGGACAGGGGCACCGGGGAGCTGTTTTTT. Its protein product is CASSHPIGRDRGTGELFF.

On this clone: Distinct nucleotide sequences in the sample also encode this CDR3. Here the CDR3 DNA reads TGTGCCAGCAGCTTAGCCAGCGGGGAGACCCAGTACTTC. It is translated as CASSLASGETQYF. This rearrangement joins TRBV7-9 to TRBJ2-5; the D gene is possibly TRBD2 (6 bases). The V gene's germline CDR1 is SEHNR and CDR2 FQNEAQ (reference sequence). Trimming took off 0 bases at V and 5 bases at J, with 7 bases between the two ends. The CDR3 has 13 amino acids.

The chain carries TRBV25-1 and TRBJ2-5, with 8 bases matching TRBD2. There are 15 residues in the CDR3. V dropped 5 bases and J dropped 4; count of bases not matched to a gene: 9. CDR1 is MGHDK and CDR2 is SYGVNS in the germline V gene. The CDR3 loop is CASSSHRGGSETQYF. The CDR3 coding sequence is TGTGCCAGCAGTTCTCATCGGGGGGGGTCAGAGACCCAGTACTTC.

The rearrangement joins TRBV6-5 to TRBJ1-6; the D gene is possibly TRBD1 (6 bases). The germline V gene has CDR1 MNHEY and CDR2 SVGAGI. Deletions cut 0 bases from V and 9 bases from J, with 12 bases between. This CDR3 has 15 residues. Here the CDR3 reads CASSYSTGKGSPLHF. CDR3 in DNA: TGTGCCAGCAGTTACTCCACAGGGAAGGGTTCACCCCTCCACTTT.

This sequence joins TRBV7-2 and TRBJ2-3; D remains ambiguous. V was pared by 6 bases and J by 3 bases, with 13 bases between. The CDR3 extends over 14 amino acids. CDR1 and CDR2 from the germline V gene are SGHTA and FQGNSA. As DNA, the CDR3 is TGTGCCAGCAGACTCAGGATCGCGACAGATACGCAGTATTTT. As protein: CASRLRIATDTQYF.

The gene calls are TRBV5-1 and TRBJ2-7, with 7 nucleotides matching TRBD1. J gave up 6 bases and V 0 bases, and 0 bases lay outside the gene matches. Germline V lookup: CDR1 SGHRS, CDR2 YFSETQ. This CDR3 is 12 amino acids long. The CDR3 nucleotides are TGCGCCAGCAGCTTGGAGGGGGCCGAGCAGTACTTC. Encoded protein: CASSLEGAEQYF.

The rearrangement links TRBV28 to TRBJ1-5; 8 bases map to TRBD1. Losses at the gene ends were 3 bases for V and 2 bases for J; bases not matched to a gene: 3. The CDR3 length is 15 residues. Germline CDR1 is MDHEN and CDR2 is SYDVKM. CDR3: CASSLDRARNQPQHF. DNA for the CDR3: TGTGCCAGCAGTTTGGACAGGGCACGCAATCAGCCCCAGCATTTT.

The V and J genes are TRBV24-1 and TRBJ1-2; maybe TRBD1 (5 bases). V dropped 4 bases and J dropped 4 bases, with 12 bases sitting between them. Germline CDR1 and CDR2: KGHDR and SFDVKD. The CDR3 sequence is 14 residues long. CDR3 in DNA: TGTGCCACCAGTGACCCCAGGGTGGGCTATGGCTACACCTTC. Translation: CATSDPRVGYGYTF.

The rearrangement joins TRBV5-1 to TRBJ1-3; D is unclear. The CDR3 is 14 residues long. The germline CDR1 and CDR2 sequences are SGHRS and YFSETQ. The V gene lost 0 bases and the J gene lost 0 bases, with 4 bases spanning the gap. The CDR3 sequence is CASSLDYSGNTIYF. The CDR3 DNA follows: TGCGCCAGCAGCTTGGATTACTCTGGAAACACCATATATTTT. The whole variable domain, remainder taken from reference TRBV5-1 and TRBJ1-3, is KAGVTQTPRYLIKTRGQQVTLSCSPISGHRSVSWYQQTPGQGLQFLFEYFSETQRNKGNFPGRFSGRQFSNSRSEMNVSTLELGDSALYLCASSLDYSGNTIYFGEGSWLTVV.

V gene TRBV20-1 combines with J gene TRBJ2-2; D possibly corresponds to TRBD1 (7 bases). The CDR3 covers 11 residues. The germline CDR1 and CDR2 sequences are DFQATT and SNEGSKA (reference sequence). The V gene lost 6 bases and the J gene lost 6 bases, with 8 bases spanning the gap. For the CDR3, the DNA is TGCAGTGCCAGGGGGGCCGGGGAGCTGTTTTTT. Encoded protein: CSARGAGELFF.

This clone was observed a single time. The genes are TRBV5-6 and TRBJ2-7; 8 bases are a match to TRBD1. Trimming cost V 3 bases and J 6 bases; bases outside gene matches: 11. CDR1 and CDR2 (germline): SGHDT, YYEEEE. CDR3 size: 15 residues. CDR3 region: CASSWGQVLPAEQYF. The CDR3 coding sequence is TGTGCCAGCAGCTGGGGACAGGTCCTCCCAGCCGAGCAGTACTTC.

This clone was seen a few times. The rearrangement joins TRBV4-1 to TRBJ2-2; D possibly corresponds to TRBD2 (6 bases). The CDR3 consists of 15 residues. Germline V gene lookup returns CDR1 MGHRA and CDR2 YSYEKL. Trimming stripped 2 bases from V and 3 bases from J, with 10 bases between. The CDR3 nucleotides read TGCGCCAGCAGCCAACCTTGGGGGGACACCGGGGAGCTGTTTTTT. Its protein product is CASSQPWGDTGELFF.